Presented here are 16 T cell receptor beta chains from one specimen sequenced in a study of blood T cell repertoires in COVID-19. The table came from immunoSEQ multiplex PCR; TCRdb's copy has only in-frame clones and leaves some out. The sample yields tens of thousands of clones, 88% seen once. Sample: peripheral blood. The receptor set was obtained from a human donor in a cohort sampled during active COVID-19.

Only one count was recorded for this clone. The chain is built from TRBV27 and TRBJ2-1; 12 bases agree with TRBD2. Unmatched junction bases numbered 6, after V lost 5 bases and J lost 7 bases. The CDR3 spans 15 residues. Germline CDR1 MNHEY, CDR2 SMNVEV (reference sequence). CDR3 nucleotide sequence: TGTGCCAGCAGTCCTACCGGGACTAGCGGGAATGAGCAGTTCTTC. It translates to CASSPTGTSGNEQFF.

The chain is built from TRBV11-3 and TRBJ2-5; TRBD1 matches at 10 bases. After removal of 9 bases from V and 2 bases from J, the junction contained 15 bases not matched to a gene. Germline V lookup: CDR1 SGHNT, CDR2 YENEEA. The CDR3 length is 17 residues. The CDR3 coding sequence is TGTGCCAGTCGACCCGGGACAGGGGCGGTTGGGCAAGAGACCCAGTACTTC. Its translation is CASRPGTGAVGQETQYF.

The chain carries TRBV2 and TRBJ2-1; TRBD1 matches 7 bases. The V segment lost 7 bases and the J segment 5 bases; nucleotides outside the gene matches: 8. Germline lookup yields CDR1 SNHLY and CDR2 FYNNEI. This CDR3 contains 14 residues. CDR3 sequence reads: CASTQVTGDNEQFF. The CDR3 DNA reads as TGTGCCAGCACACAAGTCACAGGGGACAATGAGCAGTTCTTC.

This chain connects TRBV3-1 (or the pseudogene TRBV3-2) to TRBJ1-3; the match to TRBD1 covers 10 bases. The V gene's germline CDR1 is LGHDT and CDR2 YNNKEL (reference sequence). Losses at the gene ends were 5 bases for V and 0 bases for J; bases not matched to a gene: 7. This CDR3 is 17 amino acids long. CDR3 coding DNA: TGTGCCAGCAGCAGTTGGACAGGGGGTGACTCTGGAAACACCATATATTTT. Protein: CASSSWTGGDSGNTIYF.

The J gene is TRBJ2-3, the V gene TRBV7-8, with 11 nucleotides matching TRBD2. Germline assignment: CDR1 SGHVS and CDR2 FQNEAQ. The CDR3 covers 14 residues. V was clipped by 6 bases and J by 6 bases; unmatched bases: 5. The CDR3, as DNA: TGTGCCAGCAGATTTAGCGGGGGGGCCGATACGCAGTATTTT. This gives the protein CASRFSGGADTQYF.

CDR3 protein: CASSGSGGAKNIQYF. The CDR3, as DNA: TGTGCCAGCAGCGGTAGCGGGGGAGCCAAAAACATTCAGTACTTC. The J gene is TRBJ2-4, the V gene TRBV28; 9 bases agree with TRBD2. Germline values: CDR1 MDHEN, CDR2 SYDVKM. J was trimmed by 0 bases and V by 6 bases; bases with no gene match: 3. The CDR3 is 15 amino acids. The full variable domain, completed using reference TRBV28 and TRBJ2-4, is DVKVTQSSRYLVKRTGEKVFLECVQDMDHENMFWYRQDPGLGLRLIYFSYDVKMKEKGDIPEGYSVSREKKERFSLILESASTNQTSMYLCASSGSGGAKNIQYFGAGTRLSVL.

The chain is built from TRBV20-1 and TRBJ1-3, with D perhaps TRBD1 (5 bases). Germline values: CDR1 DFQATT, CDR2 SNEGSKA (reference sequence). The germline V and J ends were trimmed by 7 bases and 8 bases, with 12 bases remaining between them. The CDR3 sequence is 11 residues long. This CDR3 is CSGSWGDTIYF. The DNA for the CDR3 is TGCAGTGGGAGCTGGGGGGACACCATATATTTT.

A single count supports this clone. V usage is TRBV7-2 and J usage is TRBJ2-7; D perhaps matches TRBD1 (6 bases). Germline V lookup: CDR1 SGHTA, CDR2 FQGNSA. Trimming removed 8 bases from V and 0 bases from J, with 17 bases in between. The CDR3 runs to 15 residues. The CDR3 protein is CASAQGYLSSYEQYF. CDR3 sequence (DNA): TGTGCCAGCGCTCAGGGGTATTTAAGCTCCTACGAGCAGTACTTC.

J is TRBJ1-4 and V is TRBV21-1; whether TRBD1, the table's D call, matches the DNA was not checked. TRBV21-1 is given as a pseudogene. CDR3 size: 18 residues. The CDR3 DNA sequence: TGTGCCAGCAGCAAAGTCGGCAGGGAAGGTGTGATATATGAAAAACTGTTTTTT. This codes for CASSKVGREGVIYEKLFF.

This clone was seen more than once but under ten times. The rearrangement joins TRBV7-2 to TRBJ1-5, with 9 bases identical to TRBD1. CDR3 length: 14 amino acids. In germline, CDR1 is SGHTA, CDR2 FQGNSA. Unmatched junction bases numbered 6, after V lost 5 bases and J lost 7 bases. This CDR3 reads CASSPGQGTQPQHF. The CDR3 nucleotides are TGTGCCAGCAGCCCTGGACAGGGGACGCAGCCCCAGCATTTT.

This clone showed up just a few times. The chain couples TRBV6-2 or TRBV6-3 to TRBJ1-5; possibly TRBD1 for D (6 bases). V lost 3 bases, J lost 2 bases, and 14 bases lay in between. CDR1 and CDR2 (germline): MNHEY, SVGEGT. CDR3 length equals 16 residues. CDR3 sequence reads: CASSYQGHVGNQPQHF. CDR3 sequence (DNA): TGTGCCAGCAGTTATCAGGGGCATGTAGGCAATCAGCCCCAGCATTTT.

This chain links TRBV11-3 with TRBJ2-1; 9 nucleotides align to TRBD2. The germline V gene encodes CDR1 SGHNT and CDR2 YENEEA. J was trimmed by 5 bases and V by 6 bases; bases with no gene match: 8. There are 15 residues in the CDR3. CDR3 sequence: CASRTEREVNNEQFF. In DNA form, the CDR3 reads TGTGCCAGCAGGACCGAGCGGGAGGTAAACAATGAGCAGTTCTTC.

CDR3 nucleotide sequence: TGTGCTAGTAAAGGGGAGGCGAACACCGGGGAGCTGTTTTTT. Translated: CASKGEANTGELFF. The genes are TRBV12-5 and TRBJ2-2; TRBD2 might be the D (6 bases). Germline values: CDR1 LGHNT, CDR2 FRNRAP. V shed 8 bases and J shed 0 bases, with 10 bases lying between them. There are 14 residues in the CDR3.

On this clone itself: The junction differs from germline at one of its ends, possibly a read error. The chain employs TRBV12-3 or TRBV12-4 and TRBJ2-1; TRBD2 aligns across 8 bases. This CDR3 has 12 residues. This CDR3 reads CASSPTGGPPIF. The CDR3 bases are TGTGCCAGCAGCCCCACGGGGGGGCCCCCGATCTTC.

The chain uses TRBV5-6 and TRBJ2-3; D may be TRBD1 (7 bases). This CDR3 has 16 residues. V was pared by 4 bases and J by 2 bases, with 17 bases between. Germline CDR1 SGHDT, CDR2 YYEEEE. The CDR3 loop is CASSGQGGFSTDTQYF. The CDR3 DNA reads TGTGCCAGCAGCGGGCAGGGGGGATTCTCCACAGATACGCAGTATTTT. The full variable domain, its missing parts supplied by reference TRBV5-6 and TRBJ2-3, is DAGVTQSPTHLIKTRGQQVTLRCSPKSGHDTVSWYQQALGQGPQFIFQYYEEEERQRGNFPDRFSGHQFPNYSSELNVNALLLGDSALYLCASSGQGGFSTDTQYFGPGTRLTVL.

The chain carries TRBV5-1 and TRBJ2-5; 9 bases are a match to TRBD1. The CDR3 has 13 residues. In germline, CDR1 is SGHRS, CDR2 YFSETQ. After removal of 3 bases from V and 5 bases from J, the junction contained 2 bases not matched to a gene. The CDR3 reads CASSSGQGETQYF. The CDR3 nucleotides are TGCGCCAGCAGCTCCGGACAGGGGGAGACCCAGTACTTC.